Below, 24 T cell receptor beta chains from the same sample are listed, as sequenced in a study of beta chain features in type 1 diabetes. Expressed TCRB transcripts were sequenced, since all the RNA that had been isolated was reverse transcribed. The method was immunoSEQ multiplex PCR; TCRdb's version includes in-frame clones alone and lacks a portion of them. The sample holds fewer than 900,000 clones; roughly 15% are singletons and the top ten take 0.02% to 0.025%. Sequencing was carried out using naive CD4+ T cells from blood. The receptors derive from a woman in her late teens or twenties in good health.

The sample holds a few counts of this clone. The V and J genes are TRBV7-2 and TRBJ1-2; TRBD1 matches at 8 bases. V lost 5 bases, J lost 4 bases, and 6 bases stayed unmatched. The CDR3 contains 14 residues. Germline CDR1 and CDR2: SGHTA and FQGNSA. The CDR3 region is CASSVDRGVYGYTF. The CDR3 nucleotides are TGTGCCAGCAGCGTCGACAGGGGAGTCTATGGCTACACCTTC.

The chain employs TRBV6-6 and TRBJ1-2, with D possibly TRBD1 on 6 matching bases. CDR3 length: 14 residues. Germline values: CDR1 MNHNY, CDR2 SVGAGI (reference sequence). V lost 2 bases and J lost 4, with 11 bases in between. CDR3: CASSYQTGSYGYTF. The CDR3 DNA follows: TGTGCCAGCAGTTACCAGACAGGCTCCTATGGCTACACCTTC.

The V call is TRBV7-2, the J call TRBJ2-5; D gene uncertain. The CDR3 extends over 14 amino acids. V was cut by 5 bases and J by 3 bases, with 13 bases left in between. Germline values: CDR1 SGHTA, CDR2 FQGNSA. The CDR3 reads CASSRFGLKETQYF. DNA of the CDR3: TGTGCCAGCAGCCGCTTTGGTTTGAAAGAGACCCAGTACTTC. Combining the CDR3 with reference TRBV7-2 and TRBJ2-5 gives the whole variable domain GAGVSQSPSNKVTEKGKDVELRCDPISGHTALYWYRQSLGQGLEFLIYFQGNSAPDKSGLPSDRFSAERTGGSVSTLTIQRTQQEDSAVYLCASSRFGLKETQYFGPGTRLLVL.

This clone was counted between two and nine times. This sequence joins TRBV5-1 and TRBJ2-1, with 7 bases identical to TRBD1. Germline trimming cut 3 bases from V and 0 bases from J; bases unmatched to any gene: 6. There are 16 residues in the CDR3. CDR1 and CDR2 (germline): SGHRS, YFSETQ. The CDR3 loop is CASSWVEGASYNEQFF. The CDR3 DNA is TGCGCCAGCAGCTGGGTTGAGGGGGCCTCCTACAATGAGCAGTTCTTC.

The chain is built from TRBV11-2 and TRBJ2-5, with a weak D call TRBD1 (5 bases). Trimming shortened V by 2 bases and J by 1 base, and 14 bases separated the two germline ends. The CDR3 spans 16 residues. CDR1 is SGHAT, CDR2 FQNNGV, per germline. CDR3 residues: CASSLLFSGAQETQYF. For the CDR3, the DNA is TGTGCCAGCAGCTTATTGTTTAGTGGGGCCCAAGAGACCCAGTACTTC.

The sample holds a few counts of this clone. The chain has TRBV7-9 and TRBJ2-2; D perhaps matches TRBD2 (5 bases). This CDR3 contains 15 residues. The V end was cut by 2 bases, the J end by 1 base, with 8 bases between. Germline-derived CDR1 and CDR2 are SEHNR and FQNEAQ (reference sequence). The CDR3 DNA follows: TGTGCCAGCAGCTTACCGGGATGGAACACCGGGGAGCTGTTTTTT. Its translation: CASSLPGWNTGELFF.

The chain is built from TRBV5-4 and TRBJ2-7, with TRBD1 matching over 7 bases. Per germline, CDR1 SGHNT and CDR2 YYREEE (reference sequence). V dropped 0 bases and J dropped 5; count of bases not matched to a gene: 5. The CDR3 sequence is 14 residues long. Here the CDR3 reads CASSLVGTVDEQYF. The CDR3 DNA sequence: TGTGCCAGCAGCTTGGTGGGGACAGTGGACGAGCAGTACTTC.

The rearrangement joins TRBV9 to TRBJ2-1; the D is unclear. Trimming shortened V by 3 bases and J by 0 bases, and 7 bases separated the two germline ends. Germline loops: CDR1 SGDLS, CDR2 YYNGEE. This CDR3 has 14 amino acids. The CDR3 protein is CASSAPSSYNEQFF. CDR3 nucleotides: TGTGCCAGCAGCGCGCCGAGCTCCTACAATGAGCAGTTCTTC.

V usage is TRBV19 and J usage is TRBJ1-2, with a possible D match to TRBD1 (6 bases). V shed 3 bases and J shed 8 bases, with 19 bases lying between them. Germline CDR1 is LNHDA and CDR2 is SQIVND (reference sequence). CDR3 length equals 15 residues. The CDR3: CASSIDKETGSGYTF. The CDR3 DNA sequence: TGTGCCAGTAGTATTGATAAAGAGACAGGTAGCGGCTACACCTTC.

Comment on this clone: A junction end diverges from the germline sequence, so it may reflect a read error. This chain links TRBV7-9 with TRBJ2-1; 8 bases are a match to TRBD2. CDR1 is SEHNR and CDR2 is FQNEAQ in the germline V gene (reference sequence). The length of the CDR3 is 13 residues. The CDR3 coding sequence is TGTGCCAGCATCTTAGCGGGATACAATGAGCAGTTCTTC. This codes for CASILAGYNEQFF.

V and J are TRBV19 and TRBJ1-4; TRBD1 might be the D (5 bases). This CDR3 contains 14 residues. V was pared by 6 bases and J by 8 bases, with 16 bases between. The V gene's germline CDR1 is LNHDA and CDR2 SQIVND (reference sequence). DNA for the CDR3: TGTGCCAGTAGCCCAGGGTACCCGCCCGAAAAACTGTTTTTT. This codes for CASSPGYPPEKLFF.

This clone was seen a handful of times. The V call is TRBV7-9, the J call TRBJ2-5, with D unresolved. V was trimmed by 2 bases and J by 2 bases, leaving 6 bases between them. The CDR3 loop spans 13 amino acids. Germline CDR1 reads SEHNR; CDR2 reads FQNEAQ (reference sequence). In nucleotides, the CDR3 is TGTGCCAGCAGCTTACCCCCTCAAGAGACCCAGTACTTC. It specifies CASSLPPQETQYF.

CDR3 sequence (DNA): TGCGCCAGCAGCTTGGCCCCGACTAGCCTGAACACCGGGGAGCTGTTTTTT. As protein: CASSLAPTSLNTGELFF. The chain has TRBV5-1 and TRBJ2-2, with 7 bases that match TRBD2. Germline loops: CDR1 SGHRS, CDR2 YFSETQ. The CDR3 runs to 17 residues. V shed 0 bases, J shed 1 base, and the junction held 6 bases outside the gene matches.

This clone was counted many times. The V call is TRBV5-4, the J call TRBJ2-4, with 9 positions matching TRBD2. The CDR3 runs 16 residues. In germline, CDR1 is SGHNT, CDR2 YYREEE (reference sequence). The junction had 7 bases not matched to a gene; V was cut back by 4 bases and J by 2 bases. The CDR3 is CASSQSAGGSKNIQYF. The CDR3 DNA sequence: TGTGCCAGCAGCCAGTCCGCGGGAGGGTCCAAAAACATTCAGTACTTC.

V usage is TRBV6-6 and J usage is TRBJ2-7; D could derive from TRBD1 or TRBD2 (5 bases each). Per the germline V gene, CDR1 is MNHNY and CDR2 is SVGAGI (reference sequence). CDR3 length: 13 amino acids. V was clipped by 9 bases and J by 4 bases, with 16 bases between them. Here the CDR3 reads CASTPSGSYEQYF. CDR3 bases: TGTGCCAGTACCCCCTCAGGGAGTTACGAGCAGTACTTC.

This clone was counted only a few times. The chain couples TRBV7-9 to TRBJ2-1, with TRBD2 identical over 8 bases. J gave up 1 base and V 3 bases, and 2 bases lay outside the gene matches. This CDR3 comprises 15 residues. Germline CDR1 SEHNR, CDR2 FQNEAQ (reference sequence). For the CDR3, the DNA is TGTGCCAGCAGCTTGGTAGCGGGATCCTACAATGAGCAGTTCTTC. Translation: CASSLVAGSYNEQFF.

This clone was counted a few times. The chain employs TRBV7-2 and TRBJ2-5; perhaps TRBD2 as D (6 bases). Germline values: CDR1 SGHTA, CDR2 FQGNSA. Trimming left V 5 bases short and J 5 bases short, with 24 bases between. This CDR3 region has 17 residues. Here the CDR3 reads CASSVTRAAGLGETQYF. The DNA for the CDR3 is TGTGCCAGCAGCGTCACTAGGGCGGCGGGATTGGGGGAGACCCAGTACTTC.

This clone showed up just a few times. The chain is built from TRBV10-3 and TRBJ1-2; D uncertain. The CDR3 has 16 amino acids. V was cut by 5 bases and J by 4 bases, with 20 bases left in between. Germline CDR1 is ENHRY and CDR2 is SYGVKD. CDR3 amino acids: CAISNRIGPPAYGYTF. DNA for the CDR3: TGTGCCATCAGTAACCGGATCGGGCCCCCAGCCTATGGCTACACCTTC.

This clone has only a few counts. In the same sample, other DNA sequences code for this CDR3. The chain combines TRBV5-6 with TRBJ1-1; possible D gene TRBD1, 5 bases. V was trimmed by 2 bases and J by 3 bases, leaving 11 bases between them. The CDR3 has 14 amino acids. Per the germline V gene, CDR1 is SGHDT and CDR2 is YYEEEE. CDR3 residues: CASSLWGVYTEAFF. In DNA, the CDR3 is TGTGCCAGCAGCTTATGGGGCGTGTACACTGAAGCTTTCTTT.

There are a few counts of this clone. The gene calls are TRBV21-1 and TRBJ2-7; TRBD2 is taken as the D call from the table, unchecked against the DNA. TRBV21-1 is flagged as a pseudogene. This CDR3 spans 15 amino acids. The CDR3 loop is CASSKASGRVYEQYF. CDR3 in DNA: TGTGCCAGCAGCAAAGCGAGCGGGAGAGTCTACGAGCAGTACTTC.

This rearrangement joins TRBV27 to TRBJ2-3, with D unresolved. Deletions cut 4 bases from V and 0 bases from J, with 8 bases between. Per germline, CDR1 MNHEY and CDR2 SMNVEV (reference sequence). The CDR3 totals 14 residues. CDR3: CASSSLPSTDTQYF. CDR3 DNA: TGTGCCAGCAGTTCACTGCCTAGCACAGATACGCAGTATTTT.

The V call is TRBV5-1, the J call TRBJ2-7; 7 nucleotides agree with TRBD1. Germline loops: CDR1 SGHRS, CDR2 YFSETQ. The CDR3 loop spans 13 amino acids. The V and J ends lost 10 bases and 5 bases, in that order; junction bases with no gene match: 12. The CDR3 here is CASSLQGQHEQYF. In DNA, the CDR3 is TGCGCCTCCTCTCTCCAGGGACAGCACGAGCAGTACTTC.

This clone was seen only a few times. Other DNA sequences of this sample code for an identical CDR3. This chain links TRBV5-1 with TRBJ2-1, with TRBD2 identical over 7 bases. V lost 0 bases, J lost 3 bases, and 3 bases stayed unmatched. Germline V gene data show CDR1 as SGHRS and CDR2 as YFSETQ. The CDR3 has 15 residues. CDR3: CASSLEGGSYNEQFF. The CDR3 nucleotides are TGCGCCAGCAGCTTGGAGGGCGGGAGCTACAATGAGCAGTTCTTC.

This rearrangement joins TRBV4-2 to TRBJ2-4; D is unresolved. The CDR3 runs 11 residues. Trimming shortened V by 5 bases and J by 7 bases, and 6 bases separated the two germline ends. The germline CDR1 and CDR2 sequences are LGHNA and YNFKEQ. The CDR3, as DNA: TGTGCCAGCAGCAATAAGAACATTCAGTACTTC. Translating it yields CASSNKNIQYF.